These T cell receptor beta chains were read from a single sample in a study of OX40 agonist ivuxolimab in advanced cancers. Libraries were prepared by immunoSEQ multiplex PCR; TCRdb keeps only in-frame clonotypes and omits some of them. The sample lists under 20,000 clones, 70% to 80% occurring once. The source material was CD4+ or CD8+ T cells sorted from blood, sampled in a trial of the OX40 agonist ivuxolimab. The receptors shown here come from an adult with an advanced solid tumor such as melanoma, head and neck, liver or kidney cancer. Both conserved end residues are part of each CDR3.

J gene	V gene	CDR3 protein
TRBJ1-5	TRBV7-2	CASSLNRGPSQPQHF
TRBJ1-4	TRBV6-5	CASTLTGGNEKLFF
TRBJ2-1	TRBV19	CARSEAGTRPFF
TRBJ2-6	TRBV7-8	CAGSKGYPQSRANVLTF
TRBJ2-5	TRBV7-2	CASSLGGAGLETQYF
TRBJ2-1	TRBV13	CASSFTGTSGINEQFF
TRBJ2-7	TRBV7-9	CASSSDRRLVGSYEQYF
TRBJ2-2	TRBV6-5	CASIGGTGELFF
TRBJ1-1	TRBV28	CASSPGALNTEAFF
TRBJ2-4	TRBV19	CASSKVQYF
TRBJ2-5	TRBV7-7	CASSRIEETQYF
TRBJ2-5	TRBV30	CAWSQDRETQYF
TRBJ1-2	TRBV2	CASSEQGHGYGYTF
TRBJ2-4	TRBV7-9	CASSFLQGGKNIQYF
TRBJ2-3	TRBV19	CASSVSTSALTRTDTQYF
TRBJ2-7	TRBV11-2	CASSLGTGEYEQYF
TRBJ2-3	TRBV20-1	CSASSGDTQYF
TRBJ2-5	TRBV5-4	CASSPTLQETQYF
TRBJ2-1	TRBV10-3	CAITPSQLANEQFF
TRBJ1-4	TRBV7-8	CASSPGRTNEKLFF
TRBJ1-2	TRBV19	CASSEIGSYGYTF
TRBJ1-1	TRBV7-3	CASTLGGQISYTEAFF
TRBJ2-3	TRBV5-1	CASSTTQTGTTTQYF
TRBJ1-4	TRBV6-1	CASSKNRGEKLFF
TRBJ2-7	TRBV6-6	CASRTSYEQYF
TRBJ2-3	TRBV14	CASPPIGTSGNPHTQYF
TRBJ2-3	TRBV2	CASRSSGSMTDTQYF
TRBJ2-2	TRBV6-5	CASSYQNTGELFF
TRBJ1-5	TRBV15	CATSALQGMRSNQPQHF
TRBJ2-3	TRBV18	CASSLDWLGDTQYF
TRBJ2-7	TRBV29-1	CSVSKQGYEQYF
TRBJ1-1	TRBV19	CASSALIGTATEAFF
TRBJ2-1	TRBV11-2	CASSPSAGEGHEQFF
TRBJ1-4	TRBV5-4	CASSQKLFF
TRBJ2-1	TRBV11-1	CATSPTSGGDEQFF
TRBJ1-1	TRBV5-1	CASSPATGALNTEAFF
TRBJ1-1	TRBV11-2	CASSLVSGGSTEAFF
TRBJ2-7	TRBV28	CASSLGGRGRSLYEQYF
TRBJ1-1	TRBV5-1	CASRLTGTGKADTEAFF
TRBJ2-1	TRBV11-2	CASSAVAGNEQFF
TRBJ2-2	TRBV4-2	CASSPTGGRVGGELFF
TRBJ1-6	TRBV2	CASRGASNSPLHF
TRBJ1-1	TRBV28	CASSPWSAEAFF
TRBJ1-2	TRBV6-5	CASRGTGYDRYTF
TRBJ2-2	TRBV5-8	CASSLGQGNTGELFF
TRBJ1-5	TRBV7-2	CASSFSTGRQPQHF
TRBJ2-7	TRBV27	CASSWQGSYEQYF
TRBJ2-7	TRBV18	CASSPNGYEQYF
TRBJ1-6	TRBV6-1	CASSSGQKNSPLHF
TRBJ2-2	TRBV28	CASSRPSGRADGELFF